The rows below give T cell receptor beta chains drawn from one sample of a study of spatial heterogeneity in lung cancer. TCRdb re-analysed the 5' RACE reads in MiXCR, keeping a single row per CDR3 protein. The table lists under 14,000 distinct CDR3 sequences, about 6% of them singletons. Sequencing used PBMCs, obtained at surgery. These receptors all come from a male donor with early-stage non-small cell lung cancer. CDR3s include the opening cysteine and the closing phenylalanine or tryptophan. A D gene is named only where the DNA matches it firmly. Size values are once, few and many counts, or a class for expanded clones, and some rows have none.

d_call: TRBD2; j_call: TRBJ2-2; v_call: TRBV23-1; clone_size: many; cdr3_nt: TGCGCCAGCAGTCAGCGGGAGCCGAACACCGGGGAGCTGTTTTTT; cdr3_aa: CASSQREPNTGELFF
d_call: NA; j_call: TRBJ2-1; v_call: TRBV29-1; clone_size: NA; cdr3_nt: TGCAGCGTCACTCATGGCTACAATGAGCAGTTCTTC; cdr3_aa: CSVTHGYNEQFF
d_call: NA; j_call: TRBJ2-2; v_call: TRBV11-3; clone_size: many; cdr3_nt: TGTGCCAGCAGCCTGGACGGAAACACCGGGGAGCTGTTTTTT; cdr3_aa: CASSLDGNTGELFF
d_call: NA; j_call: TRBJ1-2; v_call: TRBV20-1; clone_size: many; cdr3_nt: TGCAGTGTCGGAACTAACTATGGCTACACCTTC; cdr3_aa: CSVGTNYGYTF
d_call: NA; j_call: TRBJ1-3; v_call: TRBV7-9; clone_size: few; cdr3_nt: TGTGCCAGCAGCCCAGCGGCTTCCTCTGGAAACACCATATATTTT; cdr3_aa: CASSPAASSGNTIYF
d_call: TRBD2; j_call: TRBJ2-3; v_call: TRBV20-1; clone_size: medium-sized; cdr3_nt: TGCAGTGCTAGAAAGGCGGGAGCTACAGATACGCAGTATTTT; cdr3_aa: CSARKAGATDTQYF
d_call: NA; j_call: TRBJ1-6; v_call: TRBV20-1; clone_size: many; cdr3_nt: TGCAGTGCTAGGGAGGGACGGATGAGCTCCTATAATTCACCCCTCCACTTT; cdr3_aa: CSAREGRMSSYNSPLHF
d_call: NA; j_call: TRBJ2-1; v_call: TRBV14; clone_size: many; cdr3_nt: TGTGCCAGCAGCCAAGAGTTTAATGAGCAGTTCTTC; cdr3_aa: CASSQEFNEQFF
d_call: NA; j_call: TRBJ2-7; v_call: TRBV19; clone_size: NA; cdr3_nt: TGTGCCAGTAGTATTGGCCCCCGGGTTGTGCAGTACTTC; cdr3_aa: CASSIGPRVVQYF
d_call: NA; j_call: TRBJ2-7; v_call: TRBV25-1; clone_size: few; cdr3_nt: TGTGCCAGCAGTGAATATGAGATAATGGGGATCCCCTACGAGCAGTACTTC; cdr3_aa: CASSEYEIMGIPYEQYF
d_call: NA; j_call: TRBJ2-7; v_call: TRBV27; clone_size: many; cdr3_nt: TGTGCCAGCAGTTTGTGGCCGGTTGGGTCCTACGAGCAGTACTTC; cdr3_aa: CASSLWPVGSYEQYF
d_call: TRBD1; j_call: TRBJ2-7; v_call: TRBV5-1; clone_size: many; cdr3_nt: TGCGCCAGCCGACTCAGGACAGGGGTCCTCGAGCAGTACTTC; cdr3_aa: CASRLRTGVLEQYF
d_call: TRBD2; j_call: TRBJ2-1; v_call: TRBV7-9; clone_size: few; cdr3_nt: TGTGCCAGCAGCTTAGCCCTAGCGGCCTCCTACAATGAGCAGTTCTTC; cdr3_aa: CASSLALAASYNEQFF
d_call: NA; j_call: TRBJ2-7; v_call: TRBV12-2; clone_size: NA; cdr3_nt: TGTGCAAGTCGCTTAGCGCAGACTAGCGGGCGGACGAGCTACGAGCAGTACTTC; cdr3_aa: CASRLAQTSGRTSYEQYF
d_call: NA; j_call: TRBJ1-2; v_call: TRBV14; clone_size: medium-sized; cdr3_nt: TGTGCCAGCAGCCATCGAGAGGGCTCAAGAGGCTACACCTTC; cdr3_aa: CASSHREGSRGYTF
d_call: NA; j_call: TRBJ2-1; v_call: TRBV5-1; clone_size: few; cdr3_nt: TGCGCCAGCAGCTTGGATACTAGCCAGGGTGAGCAGTTCTTC; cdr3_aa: CASSLDTSQGEQFF
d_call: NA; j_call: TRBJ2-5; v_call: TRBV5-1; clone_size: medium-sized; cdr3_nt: TGCGCCAGCAGCTGGGAGGACACACGAGGGAAGACCCAGTACTTC; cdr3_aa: CASSWEDTRGKTQYF
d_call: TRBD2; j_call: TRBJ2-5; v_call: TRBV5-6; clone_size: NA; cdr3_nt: TGTGCCAGCAGCTTGTCTCTAGCGGGAGTCGGGCAAGAGACCCAGTACTTC; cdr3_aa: CASSLSLAGVGQETQYF
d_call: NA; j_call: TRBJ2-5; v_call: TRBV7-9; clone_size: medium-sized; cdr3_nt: TGTGCCAGCAGCTTAAACGCGGACAGTCAAGAGACCCAGTACTTC; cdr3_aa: CASSLNADSQETQYF
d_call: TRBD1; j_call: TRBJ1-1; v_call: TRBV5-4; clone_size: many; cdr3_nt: TGTGCCAGCAGCCTCGGGGGGACAGGAGAAGCTTTCTTT; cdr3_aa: CASSLGGTGEAFF
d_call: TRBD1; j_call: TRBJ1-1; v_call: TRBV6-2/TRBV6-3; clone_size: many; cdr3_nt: TGTGCCAGCAGTTACTCGAAACAGGGGGCTTATCGCGACACTGAAGCTTTCTTT; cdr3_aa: CASSYSKQGAYRDTEAFF
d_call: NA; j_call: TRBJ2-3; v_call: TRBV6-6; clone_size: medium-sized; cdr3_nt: TGTGCCAGCAGTTACTTTGGCACAGGCTTCACAGATACGCAGTATTTT; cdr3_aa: CASSYFGTGFTDTQYF
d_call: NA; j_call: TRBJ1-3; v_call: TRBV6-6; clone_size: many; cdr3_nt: TGTGCCAGCAGTTACTCGATGGCCGGACAGCCAATCTCTGGAAACACCATATATTTT; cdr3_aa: CASSYSMAGQPISGNTIYF
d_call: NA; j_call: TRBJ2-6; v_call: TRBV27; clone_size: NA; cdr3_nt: TGTGCCAGCAGTTCCAACTCCCGGGACGGCGGGTTAGGTGGGGCCAACGTCCTGACTTTC; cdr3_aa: CASSSNSRDGGLGGANVLTF
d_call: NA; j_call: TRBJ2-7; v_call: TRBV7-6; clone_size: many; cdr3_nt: TGTGCCAGCAGCGAGGAGGGGGGTACGGGCGAGCAGTACTTC; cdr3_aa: CASSEEGGTGEQYF
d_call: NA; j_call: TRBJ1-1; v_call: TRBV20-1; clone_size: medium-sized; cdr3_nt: TGCAGTGCTAGAGATGGGGACACTGAAGCTTTCTTT; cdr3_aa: CSARDGDTEAFF
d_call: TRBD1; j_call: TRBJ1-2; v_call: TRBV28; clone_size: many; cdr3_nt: TGTGCCAGCAGAGAACAGGGGATCGGCTACACCTTC; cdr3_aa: CASREQGIGYTF
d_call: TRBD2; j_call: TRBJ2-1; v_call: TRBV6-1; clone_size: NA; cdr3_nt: TGTGCCAGCAGAGTAGCGGGAGGAAATTACAATGAGCAGTTCTTC; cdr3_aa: CASRVAGGNYNEQFF
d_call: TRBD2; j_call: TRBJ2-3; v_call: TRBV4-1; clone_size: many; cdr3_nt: TGCGCCAGCAGCCCCCTCTCGACGGGAGGGCCAGATCGGGATACGCAGTATTTT; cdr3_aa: CASSPLSTGGPDRDTQYF
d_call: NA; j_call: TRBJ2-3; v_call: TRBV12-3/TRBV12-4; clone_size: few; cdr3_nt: TGTGCCAGCAGCCTTAGGCTCGGGGGCACAGATACGCAGTATTTT; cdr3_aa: CASSLRLGGTDTQYF
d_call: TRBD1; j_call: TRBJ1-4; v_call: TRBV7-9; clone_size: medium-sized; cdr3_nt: TGTGCCAGCAGCCGGGACAGGGGCTTGGAAAAACTGTTTTTT; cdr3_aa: CASSRDRGLEKLFF
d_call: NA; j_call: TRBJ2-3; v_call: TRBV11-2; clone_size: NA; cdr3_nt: TGTGCCAGCAGCTTAGGAGAGGCGCGGTCGGATACGCAGTATTTT; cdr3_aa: CASSLGEARSDTQYF